Sequencing of this T cell receptor beta chain was carried out in a study of cytomegalovirus exposure and HLA in healthy donors (dated 2017 in TCRdb). With respect to the entire study: In an earlier analysis of approximately 640 of the donors, 250 to 300 Gb of sequence data and 120 million or so unique TCR beta sequences from 180 million or so T cells were reported. About 300 gigabases of sequencing data and around 90 million unique TCR sequences made up an early release that covered approximately 700 HLA-typed donors. Of the 300 to 400 genotyped donors, around 81% fell in the genetic ancestry cluster associated with self-reported Caucasian donors. The study was designed to test whether signatures of past pathogen exposure could be identified by cataloging public T cell receptors. The study profiled the T cell repertoires of 550 to 700 subjects by immunosequencing and related them to cytomegalovirus serostatus. Along with the approximately 700-subject first cohort, a separate validation cohort of over a hundred different subjects was used. To predict cytomegalovirus infection status, the study combined high-throughput TCR immunosequencing, statistical association of individual TCRs with disease status, and machine learning. A later analysis re-examined previously published TCR beta repertoires from 600 to 700 donors and added high-resolution HLA genotyping to investigate patterns of TCR occurrence. In the later analysis, no new phenotypic data were used to find candidate immune exposures; instead, reliance was placed on TCR beta sequences and their occurrence across donors. An earlier analysis of 587 of the donors used high-throughput TCR beta sequencing to judge whether each TCR beta V gene segment behaved as functional or pseudogenic. Donor age, sex, ethnicity and CMV serostatus were collected together with the repertoire data. A later genetic analysis used genome-wide SNP genotypes for about 65% of the roughly 670 donors, treating that subset as a discovery cohort. Every repertoire in the discovery cohort had been generated on one and the same sequencing platform. HLA typing included class I and class II loci at four-digit resolution. The number of donors typed differed by locus, with about 629-630 for A, B, C, DRB1 and DQB1, about 500 for DQA1, approximately 570 for DPA1, and about 450 for DPB1. Four or five DR-DQ haplotypes were handled as single units for association and clustering because linkage in the cohort was strong. Among some 410 genotyped donors of the cohort, an average of around 220,000 unique TCR beta nucleotide sequences was sequenced per donor, of which about 18% were non-productive. The investigation overall reported the following: According to a later analysis, most CMV-associated TCR beta chains appeared to be HLA-restricted, and the HLA associations seemed to be driven largely by CMV exposure. In an earlier analysis of around 500 of the donors, most TCR beta V segments appeared in productive rearrangements about 87% or about 30% of the time, broadly matching IMGT annotations. A later genetic analysis associated a missense DCLRE1C variant with V-gene and J-gene trimming of TCR beta chains, and an independent cohort replicated the association. When HLA alleles, especially DR and DQ, strongly co-occurred, attributing TCR associations to individual alleles was difficult. In vitro tests confirmed that three of the cytomegalovirus-associated TCR beta chains recognize cytomegalovirus antigens. Some IMGT-functional V segments, including TRBV6-2 and TRBV6-3, could not be told apart with the 87-base-pair reads, so those segments were excluded. The classifier was reported to diagnose cytomegalovirus status with high specificity and sensitivity in both the original and validation cohorts. A further reported finding was that TCR beta sequences accurately predicted the HLA-A and HLA-B alleles for most subjects in the first cohort. Because counts were too low, roughly 17 rarely observed V segments, including chromosome 9 orphons, were left out of the earlier analysis of 500 to 650 of the donors. Correlated functional status among segregating V segments might be attributable to linkage disequilibrium, but an unknown experimental factor could not be ruled out. Across donors, most TCR sequences were observed very rarely, whereas some public TCRs were present in many individuals. According to a later analysis, TCR association rates differed among HLA loci, with DRB1 alleles showing the most associated TCRs and HLA-C alleles showing the fewest. In this cohort, only TCR beta chains were sequenced, and detectable features were limited by the absence of alpha or paired-chain data. A later analysis associated about 18,000 TCR beta sequences with specific HLA alleles at a false discovery rate of 0.05. Compared with the roughly 600-donor mean, donors in an Asian-associated ancestry cluster had fewer N-insertions in productive TCRs, according to a later genetic analysis. A later analysis reported that several top co-occurrence clusters appeared linked to parvovirus B19, influenza, CMV and Epstein-Barr virus. A cluster of highly shared sequence variants was judged likely to represent a technical artifact of the sequencing pipeline. A later analysis found that HLA-associated TCR beta chains were more clonally expanded and had lower generation probabilities than equally common non-associated chains. The presence/absence analyses assumed that sequencing depth was roughly uniform across donors, and that assumption may not be true. It was suggested by the authors that the approach could potentially be generalized to other disease states and immunological phenotypes. For the cohort, immune exposure information was limited to CMV serostatus. Because some donors lacked HLA typing at each locus, the association tests relied only on the typed subset. The study gave a list of more than 150 TCR beta chains associated with cytomegalovirus.

The cohort consisted of approximately 670 healthy bone marrow donors. At the time of sampling, every cohort member was nominally healthy, though immune exposures that went unrecorded were likely present. The donor tested CMV seropositive, placing the donor among the roughly 270 seropositive members of the cohort. Each donor provided a peripheral blood sample, and peripheral blood mononuclear cells were used for TCR beta sequencing. Genomic DNA was extracted from the blood cell samples with the Qiagen DNeasy Blood Extraction Kit. Relative to germline, V is missing 5 bases and J is missing 5 bases, with 5 bases of the junction outside any gene match. The CDR3 covers 14 residues, taking in both the cysteine and the phenylalanine. Only the CDR3 DNA is retained, 42 bases long and in frame from the first base. The germline V gene (reference sequence) specifies MNHEY as CDR1 and SMNVEV as CDR2. In its sample, this clone was seen a few times. Which antigen it targets is not known. Per-base qualities were not stored, and no clone one base away is much larger.

Library preparation used the immunoSEQ multiplex PCR assay. The multiplex PCR relied on a mix of 60 forward primers for TCR Vbeta segments and 13 reverse primers for TCR Jbeta segments. The CDR3 region of rearranged TCR beta genes was amplified from genomic DNA by a multiplex PCR assay. Amplified TCR beta libraries were sequenced as 87-base-pair reads on the Illumina HiSeq System. Turning to the authors' computational methods: In a later analysis, 80 million or so unique TCR beta chains were counted across the roughly 610 repertoires, and around 11 million of these chains were shared by at least two donors. A nearest-neighbor algorithm error-corrected the raw reads and collapsed the reads into unique sequences, merging closely related sequences to remove PCR and sequencing errors. CDR3 sequences were aligned to IMGT reference sequences to assign V, D and J gene segments. For a sequence to be retained, a match of at least six nucleotides was required to both a V gene segment and a J gene segment. Rearrangements were classified as productive when the CDR3 lacked stop codons and remained in frame with V and J, and all other rearrangements were classified as non-productive. Following IMGT convention, CDR3 was defined as the stretch from the second conserved V-encoded cysteine to the conserved J-encoded phenylalanine. The earlier analysis of about 560 of the donors excluded any sequence lacking an unambiguous match to a single V gene segment. In an earlier analysis of 587 of the donors, a V segment was called functional when productive rearrangements were above 56.7%, and segregating when the standard deviation between donors exceeded 5%. To diagnose cytomegalovirus status from the catalog of TCR beta chain sequences, a statistical classification framework was built. V and J gene assignment, in a later analysis, came from comparing TCR nucleotide sequences with IMGT/GENE-DB human TR gene sequences. In a later analysis, CDR3 sequences and most-parsimonious VDJ recombination scenarios were assigned using the TCRdist pipeline. In a later analysis, each TCR beta chain was defined by its CDR3 amino acid sequence together with its V-gene family, and reads lacking a unique V-gene family were excluded. As a way to deal with suspected cross-contamination and a sequencing artifact, a later analysis dropped 450 to 700 nucleotide sequences that were highly shared and had low generation probability. In a later analysis, a clonal expansion index was calculated for each public chain from normalized within-repertoire ranks of inferred template counts. In a later analysis, generation probabilities were computed using a VDJ recombination model fitted to out-of-frame rearrangements, and the results were checked against IGoR. In a later analysis, hypergeometric tests were used to score TCR-TCR, TCR-HLA and TCR-CMV co-occurrence, with a repertoire-size bias correction applied to TCR pairs. False discovery rates were estimated in a later analysis by permuting HLA or CMV assignments 20 times. In a later analysis, co-occurring TCRs were grouped with DBSCAN, and TCRdist sequence similarity was added when clustering was performed within HLA-allele-positive subsets. Repertoires with fewer than 30,000 or more than 120,000 public chains, plus five repertoires with anomalous nucleotide sharing, were excluded from co-occurrence clustering. TCRdb provides this immuneACCESS table in a form limited to in-frame rearrangements. Some clones are lacking; in checked studies, under half of them reflect an unresolved V gene, and why the rest are absent is not known. V, J and clone size reflect that table, while D and trimming were determined from the DNA. This sample has 65,000 to 85,000 clones in its table, and 9.5% to 13% of those were observed once. In total, the top ten clones hold approximately 24% of the sample.

The chain is made from TRBV27 and TRBJ2-5; 10 bases in the junction line up with TRBD2. This TCR came from a man in his 60s in good health and CMV-seropositive. The sample taken for sequencing was PBMCs. The base sequence is TGTGCCAGCAGTGCCGGACTAGCGGACGAGACCCAGTACTTC. Its amino acids are CASSAGLADETQYF.